This record looks at one T cell receptor beta chain sequence and its context. Per the study methods: Estimation of nucleated cell counts was performed using reference gene primer amplification. Profiled with immunoSEQ multiplex PCR; TCRdb holds only in-frame clones, not every one. That table supplies the V and J calls and clone size; D and trimming were determined from the DNA. The sample consists of a few hundred thousand clones, around 90% of them appearing once. This sample stems from a study of blood T cell repertoires in COVID-19. Study details: There were acute and convalescent COVID-19 samples, and they came from the United States, Italy and Spain.

Participants came from roughly 25 US areas, aged roughly 18 to 95 years. Cohort assignment relied on participant-reported clinical history. What was sequenced was PBMCs or T cells enriched from blood (not recorded which). The source is a woman between 18 and 29 years old with acute COVID-19.

This chain's CDR3 is CSALAGGSYEQYF. The CDR3 DNA sequence: TGCAGCGCACTAGCGGGAGGGAGCTACGAGCAGTACTTC. J is TRBJ2-7 and V is TRBV29-1; 13 bases align to TRBD2. This CDR3 comprises 13 residues. Germline V gene lookup returns CDR1 SQVTM and CDR2 ANQGSEA. V gave up 7 bases and J gave up 3 bases; unmatched junction bases: 3.